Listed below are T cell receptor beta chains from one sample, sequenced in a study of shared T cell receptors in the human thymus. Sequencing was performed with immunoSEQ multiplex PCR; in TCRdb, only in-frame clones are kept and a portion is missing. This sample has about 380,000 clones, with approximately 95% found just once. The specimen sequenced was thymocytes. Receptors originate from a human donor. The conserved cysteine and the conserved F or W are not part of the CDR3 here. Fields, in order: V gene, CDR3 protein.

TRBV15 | VTSRSTEREGDEQF
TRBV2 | ASTHRAQGAVGEQY
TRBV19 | ASSIVGQEVWEDEKLF
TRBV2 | ASSEGRGSDRAKNIQY
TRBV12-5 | ASGTDRVSYNEQF
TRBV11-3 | ASSLDLRLANYNEQF
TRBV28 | ADGTGLRPQH
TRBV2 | ASFYDRGPCGTEAF
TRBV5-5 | ASSLVDRSYEQY
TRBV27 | ASSLNTGELF
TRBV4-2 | ASSQGTSGRGVTQY
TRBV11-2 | ASSPWTSPQF
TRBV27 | ASSFPDRSSYNEQF
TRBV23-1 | ARTGGTLRETQY
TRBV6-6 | ASSSGTHNEKLF
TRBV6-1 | ASSETPTGELF
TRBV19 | ASRRLGASQPQH
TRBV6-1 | ASRMMLDRDYEQY
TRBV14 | ASSQERIMREPSTTQY
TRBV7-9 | ASSLETIPGQGVYEQY
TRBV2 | ASQGSYEQY
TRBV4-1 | ASSQDFRGTTNTEAF
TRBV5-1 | ASSLTSRRYEKLF